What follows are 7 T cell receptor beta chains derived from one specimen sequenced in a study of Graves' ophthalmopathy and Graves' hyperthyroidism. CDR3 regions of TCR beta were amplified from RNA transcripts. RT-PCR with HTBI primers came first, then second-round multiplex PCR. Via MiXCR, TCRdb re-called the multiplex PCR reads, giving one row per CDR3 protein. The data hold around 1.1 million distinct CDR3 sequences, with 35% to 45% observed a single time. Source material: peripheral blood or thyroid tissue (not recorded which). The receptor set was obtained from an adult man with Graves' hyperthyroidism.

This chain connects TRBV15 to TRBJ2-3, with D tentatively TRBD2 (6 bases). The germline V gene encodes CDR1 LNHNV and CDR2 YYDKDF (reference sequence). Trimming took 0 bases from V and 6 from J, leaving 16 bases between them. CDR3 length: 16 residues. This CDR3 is CATSREPGAVMDTQYF. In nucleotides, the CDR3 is TGTGCCACCAGCAGAGAACCGGGAGCGGTGATGGATACGCAGTATTTT.

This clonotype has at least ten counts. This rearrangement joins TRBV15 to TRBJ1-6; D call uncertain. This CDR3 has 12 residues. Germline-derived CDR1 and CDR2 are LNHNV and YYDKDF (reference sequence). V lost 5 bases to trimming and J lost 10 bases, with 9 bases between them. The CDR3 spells CATSGRRSPLHF. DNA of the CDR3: TGTGCCACCAGCGGCCGACGGTCACCCCTCCACTTT.

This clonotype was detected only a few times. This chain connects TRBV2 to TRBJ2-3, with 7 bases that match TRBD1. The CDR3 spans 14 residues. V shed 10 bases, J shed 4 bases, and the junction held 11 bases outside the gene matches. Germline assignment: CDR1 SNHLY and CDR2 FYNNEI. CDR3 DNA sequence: TGTGCCACCAGACAGGGCTCGCGTGCAGATACGCAGTATTTT. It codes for CATRQGSRADTQYF.

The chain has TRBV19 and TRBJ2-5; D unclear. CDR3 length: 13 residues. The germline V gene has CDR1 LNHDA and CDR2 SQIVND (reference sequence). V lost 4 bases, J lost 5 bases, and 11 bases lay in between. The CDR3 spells CASSTSYPETQYF. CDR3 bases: TGTGCCAGTAGTACCTCCTACCCCGAGACCCAGTACTTC.

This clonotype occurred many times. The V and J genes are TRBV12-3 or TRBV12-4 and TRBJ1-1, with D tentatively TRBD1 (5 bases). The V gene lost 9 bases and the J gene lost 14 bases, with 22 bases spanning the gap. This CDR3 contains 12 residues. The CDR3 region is CASSLTDSRPFF. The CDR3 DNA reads TGTGCCAGTTCGCTGACAGATTCAAGACCCTTCTTT.

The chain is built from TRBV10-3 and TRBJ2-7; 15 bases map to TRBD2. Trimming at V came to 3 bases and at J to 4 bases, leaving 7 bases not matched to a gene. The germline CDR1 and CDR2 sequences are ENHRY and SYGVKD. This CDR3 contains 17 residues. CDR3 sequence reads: CAISEAGLAGGRYEQYF. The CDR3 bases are TGTGCCATCAGTGAAGCAGGACTAGCGGGAGGGCGGTACGAGCAGTACTTC.

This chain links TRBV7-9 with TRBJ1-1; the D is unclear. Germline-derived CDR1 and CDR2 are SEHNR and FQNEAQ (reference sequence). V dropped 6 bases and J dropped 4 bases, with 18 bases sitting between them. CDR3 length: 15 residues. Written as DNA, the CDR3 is TGTGCCAGCAGTTACTCTTCCAAAGAGGGCACTGAAGCTTTCTTT. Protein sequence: CASSYSSKEGTEAFF.